The 8 T cell receptor beta chains below all came from one sample that was sequenced in a study of T cell clonotyping in hematopoietic cell transplantation. Stated time point: recipient sample about 28 days before transplant, after cytoreduction. Using immunoSEQ multiplex PCR, the repertoire was profiled, and TCRdb retains in-frame clones only, with some absent. The sample carries approximately 18,000 clones, 60% to 85% recorded once. The sequenced sample was peripheral blood mononuclear cells, obtained before stem cell transplant. The receptors were gathered from a man aged 55 to 69 with acute myeloid leukemia. Some clones in this sample may be carry-over from other donors' samples.

This chain links TRBV6-5 with TRBJ1-5; unclear D gene. The germline V gene has CDR1 MNHEY and CDR2 SVGAGI. The CDR3 has 12 residues. V was shortened by 6 bases and J by 4 bases, with 7 bases between the two germline ends. CDR3 in amino acids: CASSDGNQPQHF. Written as DNA, the CDR3 is TGTGCCAGCAGCGACGGGAATCAGCCCCAGCATTTT.

V gene TRBV30 combines with J gene TRBJ1-1; 7 nucleotides align to TRBD1. The CDR3 spans 14 residues. In germline, CDR1 is GTSNPN, CDR2 SVGIG (reference sequence). Germline trimming cut 5 bases from V and 3 bases from J; bases unmatched to any gene: 9. CDR3 bases: TGTGCCTGGGCTATAGACAGGGAGGACACTGAAGCTTTCTTT. This gives the protein CAWAIDREDTEAFF.

This clone was observed a few times. V and J are TRBV19 and TRBJ1-1; D unresolved. CDR3 size: 15 residues. Germline V gene sequence: CDR1 LNHDA, CDR2 SQIVND (reference sequence). V shed 7 bases and J shed 1 base, with 16 bases lying between them. CDR3 in amino acids: CASNLRAGGNTEAFF. In DNA form, the CDR3 reads TGTGCCAGTAATCTCCGGGCAGGTGGGAACACTGAAGCTTTCTTT.

The chain has TRBV19 and TRBJ1-5; 11 bases align to TRBD1. CDR3 length: 16 amino acids. Germline V gene sequence: CDR1 LNHDA, CDR2 SQIVND (reference sequence). The V segment lost 6 bases and the J segment 9 bases; nucleotides outside the gene matches: 13. This chain's CDR3 is CASSLGGGQGVMPQHF. The CDR3 nucleotides read TGTGCCAGTAGCCTAGGTGGGGGACAGGGGGTGATGCCCCAGCATTTT.

The V gene is TRBV11-1, the J gene TRBJ2-7, with D perhaps being TRBD1 or TRBD2 (5 bases each). V dropped 6 bases and J dropped 3 bases, with 15 bases sitting between them. Germline values: CDR1 SGHAT, CDR2 FQDESV (reference sequence). This CDR3 contains 14 residues. CDR3 in amino acids: CASSLILGDYEQYF. CDR3 nucleotide sequence: TGTGCCAGCAGTTTGATCTTGGGGGACTACGAGCAGTACTTC.

The chain links TRBV4-2 to TRBJ1-3; D gene unclear. Germline CDR1 and CDR2: LGHNA and YNFKEQ. The CDR3 consists of 14 residues. The V and J ends lost 2 bases and 2 bases respectively, with 7 bases between them. The CDR3 DNA is TGTGCCAGCAGCCAAACTGGGACTGGAAACACCATATATTTT. Translating it yields CASSQTGTGNTIYF.

J is TRBJ1-5 and V is TRBV30; TRBD1 agrees at 9 bases. The CDR3 spans 15 residues. V lost 4 bases to trimming and J lost 6 bases; unmatched junction nucleotides: 10. Per germline, CDR1 GTSNPN and CDR2 SVGIG (reference sequence). CDR3 bases: TGTGCCTGGACACAGGGGGCGCGGGGTGGTCAGCCCCAGCATTTT. Its protein product is CAWTQGARGGQPQHF.

This rearrangement joins TRBV6-5 to TRBJ1-2; the D gene is possibly TRBD1 (6 bases). V lost 5 bases, J lost 6 bases, and 7 bases lay in between. This CDR3 comprises 11 residues. Germline CDR1 is MNHEY and CDR2 is SVGAGI. In DNA form, the CDR3 reads TGTGCCAGCAGTACAGGGAATGGCTACACCTTC. Translation: CASSTGNGYTF.